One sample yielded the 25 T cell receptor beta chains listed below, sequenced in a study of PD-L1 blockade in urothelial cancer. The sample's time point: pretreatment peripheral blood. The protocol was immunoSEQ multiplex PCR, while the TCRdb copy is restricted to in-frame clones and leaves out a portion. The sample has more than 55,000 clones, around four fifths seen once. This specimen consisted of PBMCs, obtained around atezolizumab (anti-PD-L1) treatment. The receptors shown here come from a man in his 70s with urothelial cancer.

CDR3 coding DNA: TGTGCCAGCAGCATATCTCTCCCGGGACAGGGGGGTATTTACAATGAGCAGTTCTTC. It yields the protein CASSISLPGQGGIYNEQFF. The chain uses TRBV13 and TRBJ2-1; TRBD1 aligns across 11 bases. The junction had 16 bases not matched to a gene; V was cut back by 5 bases and J by 4 bases. The CDR3 covers 19 residues. Looked up from germline, CDR1 is PRHDT and CDR2 is FYEKMQ (reference sequence).

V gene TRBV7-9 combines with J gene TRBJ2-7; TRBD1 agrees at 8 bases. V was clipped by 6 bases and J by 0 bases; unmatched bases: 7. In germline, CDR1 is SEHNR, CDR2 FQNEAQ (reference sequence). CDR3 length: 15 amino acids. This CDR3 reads CASSSDRGNSYEQYF. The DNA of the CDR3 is TGTGCCAGCAGTTCCGACAGGGGTAACTCCTACGAGCAGTACTTC. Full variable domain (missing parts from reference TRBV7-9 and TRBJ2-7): DTGVSQNPRHKITKRGQNVTFRCDPISEHNRLYWYRQTLGQGPEFLTYFQNEAQLEKSRLLSDRFSAERPKGSFSTLEIQRTEQGDSAMYLCASSSDRGNSYEQYFGPGTRLTVT.

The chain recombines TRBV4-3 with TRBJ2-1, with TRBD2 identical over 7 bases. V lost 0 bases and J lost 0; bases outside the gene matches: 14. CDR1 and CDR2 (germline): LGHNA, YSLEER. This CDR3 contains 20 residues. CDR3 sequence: CASSQEVWGGDGSSYNEQFF. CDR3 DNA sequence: TGCGCCAGCAGCCAAGAAGTATGGGGGGGAGATGGGAGCTCCTACAATGAGCAGTTCTTC.

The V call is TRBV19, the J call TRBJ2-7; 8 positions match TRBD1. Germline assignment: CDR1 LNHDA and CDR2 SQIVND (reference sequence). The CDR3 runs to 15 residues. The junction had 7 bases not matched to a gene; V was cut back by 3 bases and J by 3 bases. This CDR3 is CASSIPGTGRYEQYF. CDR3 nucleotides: TGTGCCAGTAGTATCCCCGGGACAGGCCGCTACGAGCAGTACTTC. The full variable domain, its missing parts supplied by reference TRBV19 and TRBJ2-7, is DGGITQSPKYLFRKEGQNVTLSCEQNLNHDAMYWYRQDPGQGLRLIYYSQIVNDFQKGDIAEGYSVSREKKESFPLTVTSAQKNPTAFYLCASSIPGTGRYEQYFGPGTRLTVT.

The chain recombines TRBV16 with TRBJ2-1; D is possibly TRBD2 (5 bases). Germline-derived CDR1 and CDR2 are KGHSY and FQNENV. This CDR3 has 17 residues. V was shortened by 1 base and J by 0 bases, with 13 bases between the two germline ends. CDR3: CASSQLSSGGSYNEQFF. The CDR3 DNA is TGTGCCAGCAGCCAATTAAGCAGCGGCGGCTCCTACAATGAGCAGTTCTTC.

The CDR3 DNA reads TGTGCCTGGAGTGTACTTAGGCGGGAGGGAGTGGGCGAGCAGTACTTC. Protein sequence: CAWSVLRREGVGEQYF. The chain has TRBV30 and TRBJ2-7, with TRBD2 matching 9 bases. CDR1 and CDR2 from the germline V gene are GTSNPN and SVGIG (reference sequence). V lost 0 bases to trimming and J lost 6 bases; unmatched junction nucleotides: 12. The CDR3 spans 16 residues.

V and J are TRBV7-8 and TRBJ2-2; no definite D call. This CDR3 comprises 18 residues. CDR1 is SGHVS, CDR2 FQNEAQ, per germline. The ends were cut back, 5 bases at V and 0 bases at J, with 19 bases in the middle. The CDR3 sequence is CASSLLSDTYSNTGELFF. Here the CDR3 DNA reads TGTGCCAGCAGCCTCTTAAGTGACACCTATTCGAACACCGGGGAGCTGTTTTTT. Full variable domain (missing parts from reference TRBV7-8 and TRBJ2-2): GAGVSQSPRYKVAKRGQDVALRCDPISGHVSLFWYQQALGQGPEFLTYFQNEAQLDKSGLPSDRFFAERPEGSVSTLKIQRTQQEDSAVYLCASSLLSDTYSNTGELFFGEGSRLTVL.

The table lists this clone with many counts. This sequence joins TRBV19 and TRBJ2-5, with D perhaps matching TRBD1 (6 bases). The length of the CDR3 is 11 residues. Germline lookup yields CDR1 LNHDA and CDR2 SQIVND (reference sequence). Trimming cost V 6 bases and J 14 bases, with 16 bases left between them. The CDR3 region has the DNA TGTGCCAGTAGCCGCGACAGGACAAAATACTTC. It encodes CASSRDRTKYF.

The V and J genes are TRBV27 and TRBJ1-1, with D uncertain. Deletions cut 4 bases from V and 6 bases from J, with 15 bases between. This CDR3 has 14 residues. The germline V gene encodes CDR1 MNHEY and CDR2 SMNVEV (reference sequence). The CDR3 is CASSSRGFRAEAFF. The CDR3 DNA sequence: TGTGCCAGCAGTTCCAGAGGGTTTAGGGCTGAAGCTTTCTTT.

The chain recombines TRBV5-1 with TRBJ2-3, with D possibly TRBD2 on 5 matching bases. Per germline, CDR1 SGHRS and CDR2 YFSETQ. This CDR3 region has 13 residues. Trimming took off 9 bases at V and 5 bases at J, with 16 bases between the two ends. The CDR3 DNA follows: TGCGCCACCAATTCCGGCGGGCAAGATACGCAGTATTTT. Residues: CATNSGGQDTQYF. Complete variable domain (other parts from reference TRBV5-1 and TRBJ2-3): KAGVTQTPRYLIKTRGQQVTLSCSPISGHRSVSWYQQTPGQGLQFLFEYFSETQRNKGNFPGRFSGRQFSNSRSEMNVSTLELGDSALYLCATNSGGQDTQYFGPGTRLTVL.

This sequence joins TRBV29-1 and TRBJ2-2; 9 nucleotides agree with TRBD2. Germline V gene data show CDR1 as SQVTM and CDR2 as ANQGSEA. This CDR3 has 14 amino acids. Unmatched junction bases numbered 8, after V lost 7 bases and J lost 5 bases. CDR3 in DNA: TGCAGCGCTCCAGCTAGCGGGGTTACCGGGGAGCTGTTTTTT. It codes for CSAPASGVTGELFF.

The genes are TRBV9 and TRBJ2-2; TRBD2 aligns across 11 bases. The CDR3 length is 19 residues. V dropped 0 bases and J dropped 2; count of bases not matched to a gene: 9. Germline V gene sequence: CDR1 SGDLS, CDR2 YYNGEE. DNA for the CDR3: TGTGCCAGCAGCGTAGGGCTAGCGGGAGGATCTCGAAACACCGGGGAGCTGTTTTTT. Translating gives CASSVGLAGGSRNTGELFF.

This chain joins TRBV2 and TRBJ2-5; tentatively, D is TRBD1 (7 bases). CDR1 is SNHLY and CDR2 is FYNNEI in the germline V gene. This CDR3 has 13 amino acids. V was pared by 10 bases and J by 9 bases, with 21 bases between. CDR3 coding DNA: TGTGCCACCACGGGGGAGGCGAGGGGGCCCCAGTACTTC. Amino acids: CATTGEARGPQYF.

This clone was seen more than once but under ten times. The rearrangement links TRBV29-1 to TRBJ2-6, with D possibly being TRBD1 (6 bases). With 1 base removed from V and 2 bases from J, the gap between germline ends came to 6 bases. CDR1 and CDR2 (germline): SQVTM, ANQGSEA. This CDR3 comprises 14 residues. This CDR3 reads CSVEAGAGANVLTF. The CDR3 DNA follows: TGCAGCGTTGAAGCAGGGGCTGGGGCCAACGTCCTGACTTTC.

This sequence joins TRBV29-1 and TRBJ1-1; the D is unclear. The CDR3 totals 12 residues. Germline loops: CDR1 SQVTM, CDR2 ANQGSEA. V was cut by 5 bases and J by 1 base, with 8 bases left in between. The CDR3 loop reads CSVREWNTEAFF. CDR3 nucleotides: TGCAGCGTTCGGGAGTGGAACACTGAAGCTTTCTTT.

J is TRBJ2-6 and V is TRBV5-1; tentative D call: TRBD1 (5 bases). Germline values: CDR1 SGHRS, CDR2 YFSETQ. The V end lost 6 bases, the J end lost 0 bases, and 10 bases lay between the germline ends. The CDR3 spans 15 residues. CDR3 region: CASTFQGSGANVLTF. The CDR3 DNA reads TGCGCCAGCACCTTTCAGGGCTCTGGGGCCAACGTCCTGACTTTC.

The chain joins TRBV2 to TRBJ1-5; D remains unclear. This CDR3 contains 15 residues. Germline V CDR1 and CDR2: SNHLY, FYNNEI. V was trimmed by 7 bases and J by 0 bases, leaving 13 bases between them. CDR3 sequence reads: CASKRERGSNQPQHF. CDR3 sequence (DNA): TGTGCCAGCAAGAGGGAGCGTGGTAGCAATCAGCCCCAGCATTTT. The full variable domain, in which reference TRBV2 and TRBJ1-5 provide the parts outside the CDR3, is EPEVTQTPSHQVTQMGQEVILRCVPISNHLYFYWYRQILGQKVEFLVSFYNNEISEKSEIFDDQFSVERPDGSNFTLKIRSTKLEDSAMYFCASKRERGSNQPQHFGDGTRLSIL.

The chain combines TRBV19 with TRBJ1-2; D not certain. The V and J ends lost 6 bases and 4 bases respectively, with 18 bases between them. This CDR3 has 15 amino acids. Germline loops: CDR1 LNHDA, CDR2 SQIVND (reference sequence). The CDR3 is CASSVQTERSYGYTF. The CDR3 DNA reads TGTGCCAGTAGCGTCCAGACCGAGCGGAGCTATGGCTACACCTTC. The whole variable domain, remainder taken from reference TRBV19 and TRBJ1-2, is DGGITQSPKYLFRKEGQNVTLSCEQNLNHDAMYWYRQDPGQGLRLIYYSQIVNDFQKGDIAEGYSVSREKKESFPLTVTSAQKNPTAFYLCASSVQTERSYGYTFGSGTRLTVV.

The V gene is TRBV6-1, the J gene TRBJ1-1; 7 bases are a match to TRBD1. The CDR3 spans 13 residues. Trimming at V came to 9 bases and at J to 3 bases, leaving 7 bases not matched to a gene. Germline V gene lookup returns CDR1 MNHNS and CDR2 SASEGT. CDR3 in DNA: TGTGCCAGTTCCACAGGGGTGGACACTGAAGCTTTCTTT. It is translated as CASSTGVDTEAFF.

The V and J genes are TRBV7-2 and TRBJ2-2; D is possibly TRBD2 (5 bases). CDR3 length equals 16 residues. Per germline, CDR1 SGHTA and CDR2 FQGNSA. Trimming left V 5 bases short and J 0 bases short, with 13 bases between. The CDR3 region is CASSRLSASNTGELFF. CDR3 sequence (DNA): TGTGCCAGCAGCCGCCTTAGCGCGTCGAACACCGGGGAGCTGTTTTTT. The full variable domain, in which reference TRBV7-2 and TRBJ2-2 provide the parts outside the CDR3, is GAGVSQSPSNKVTEKGKDVELRCDPISGHTALYWYRQSLGQGLEFLIYFQGNSAPDKSGLPSDRFSAERTGGSVSTLTIQRTQQEDSAVYLCASSRLSASNTGELFFGEGSRLTVL.

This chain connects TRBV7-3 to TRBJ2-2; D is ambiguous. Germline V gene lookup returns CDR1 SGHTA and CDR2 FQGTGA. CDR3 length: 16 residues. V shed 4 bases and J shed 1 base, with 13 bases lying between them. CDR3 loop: CASSSTLAGNTGELFF. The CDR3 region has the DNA TGTGCCAGCAGCTCAACTCTGGCAGGGAACACCGGGGAGCTGTTTTTT.

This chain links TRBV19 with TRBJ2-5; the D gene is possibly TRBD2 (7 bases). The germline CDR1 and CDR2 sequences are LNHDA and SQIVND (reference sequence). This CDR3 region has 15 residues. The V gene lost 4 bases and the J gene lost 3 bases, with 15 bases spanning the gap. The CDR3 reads CASSRARGGEETQYF. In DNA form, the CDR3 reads TGTGCCAGTAGTAGGGCAAGGGGGGGCGAAGAGACCCAGTACTTC.

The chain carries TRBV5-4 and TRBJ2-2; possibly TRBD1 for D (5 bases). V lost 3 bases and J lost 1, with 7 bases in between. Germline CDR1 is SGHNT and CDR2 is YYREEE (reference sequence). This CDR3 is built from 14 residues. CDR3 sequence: CASSSTGNTGELFF. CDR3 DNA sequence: TGTGCCAGCAGCTCTACAGGGAACACCGGGGAGCTGTTTTTT. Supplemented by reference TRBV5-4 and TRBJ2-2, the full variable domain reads ETGVTQSPTHLIKTRGQQVTLRCSSQSGHNTVSWYQQALGQGPQFIFQYYREEENGRGNFPPRFSGLQFPNYSSELNVNALELDDSALYLCASSSTGNTGELFFGEGSRLTVL.

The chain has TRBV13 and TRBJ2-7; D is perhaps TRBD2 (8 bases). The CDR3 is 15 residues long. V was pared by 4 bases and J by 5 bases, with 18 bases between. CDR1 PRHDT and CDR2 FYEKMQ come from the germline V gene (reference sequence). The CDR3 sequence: CASSSTGLGGHEQYF. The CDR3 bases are TGTGCCAGCAGCTCCACGGGACTAGGGGGCCACGAGCAGTACTTC.

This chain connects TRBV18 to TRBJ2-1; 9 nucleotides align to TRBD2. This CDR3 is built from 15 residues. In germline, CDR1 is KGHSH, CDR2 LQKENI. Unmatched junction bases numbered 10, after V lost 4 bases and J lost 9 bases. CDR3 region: CASSRTGTSYGEQFF. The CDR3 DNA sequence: TGTGCCAGCTCACGAACCGGGACTAGCTACGGTGAGCAGTTCTTC.